This T cell receptor (beta chain) was sequenced for a study of neurological immune-mediated disorders. Whole-study results and caveats: Subjects shared no identical expanded-clone CDR3 amino acid sequences, suggesting private TCR-beta repertoires in all groups.

Germline V gives CDR1 SGHRS, CDR2 YFSETQ. V was trimmed by 1 base and J by 3 bases, leaving 8 bases between them. The CDR3 is 15 residues long. The study used blood bank volunteers in Maryland, USA, as healthy controls. Synthesis of cDNA was performed by 5'RACE using 10-nucleotide random UMIs. MiXCR was run by TCRdb on the 5' RACE reads, yielding one entry per CDR3 protein. The sample lists tens of thousands of distinct CDR3 sequences, 12% occurring once. This clonotype showed up many times. The target antigen is unknown. This chain joins TRBV5-1 and TRBJ1-6, with D unresolved. Sample: PBMCs. This TCR was recovered from a woman aged 55-69 years in good health. The CDR3 spells CASSLRGLYNSPLHF. CDR3 nucleotide sequence: TGCGCCAGCAGCTTGAGAGGCCTCTATAATTCACCCCTCCACTTT.